The entry below describes one TCR beta chain. The target of this receptor is not known. Base qualities are not recorded, but no much larger clone differs from it by a single base. Library preparation used the immunoSEQ multiplex PCR assay. In TCRdb, the immuneACCESS table is reduced to in-frame sequences with V and J assigned. These tables do not hold every clone; where another copy was compared, an unresolved V gene accounts for under half, and the others remain unexplained. This sample comprises approximately 94,000 clones, roughly 85% of them detected only once. About 23% of the sample is taken by the ten largest. The study tested focal radiation therapy combined with CTLA-4 blockade (ipilimumab) in patients with chemo-refractory metastatic non-small-cell lung cancer. The data originate from a study of radiotherapy plus CTLA-4 blockade in lung cancer (dated by TCRdb to 2017 to 2018). With respect to the entire study: Objective responses were observed in more than 15% of enrolled patients, and disease control was achieved in less than 35%.

CDR1 is given as MRHNA and CDR2 as SNTAGT, both from the germline V gene. Taken from cysteine to phenylalanine, the CDR3 has 14 residues. The kept DNA is CDR3 alone, 42 bases in frame from the first base. A distance of 11 bases separates the germline ends of V and J, which lose 5 bases and 2 bases respectively. The research as a whole found: After treatment with radiotherapy and ipilimumab, TCR clones that came from tumors expanded in the peripheral blood. Increased serum interferon-beta after radiation, together with early dynamic changes in blood T cell clones, were reported to be the strongest predictors of response.

The chain uses TRBV6-4 and TRBJ2-3, with the D gene not confidently named. Sequences were derived from peripheral blood, sampled from a patient treated with radiotherapy plus ipilimumab. The TCR comes from a human donor with non-small cell lung cancer that progressed on radiotherapy plus ipilimumab. The DNA reads TGTGCCAGCAGTAGGGCCGACTCCACAGATACGCAGTATTTT. The encoded protein is CASSRADSTDTQYF.